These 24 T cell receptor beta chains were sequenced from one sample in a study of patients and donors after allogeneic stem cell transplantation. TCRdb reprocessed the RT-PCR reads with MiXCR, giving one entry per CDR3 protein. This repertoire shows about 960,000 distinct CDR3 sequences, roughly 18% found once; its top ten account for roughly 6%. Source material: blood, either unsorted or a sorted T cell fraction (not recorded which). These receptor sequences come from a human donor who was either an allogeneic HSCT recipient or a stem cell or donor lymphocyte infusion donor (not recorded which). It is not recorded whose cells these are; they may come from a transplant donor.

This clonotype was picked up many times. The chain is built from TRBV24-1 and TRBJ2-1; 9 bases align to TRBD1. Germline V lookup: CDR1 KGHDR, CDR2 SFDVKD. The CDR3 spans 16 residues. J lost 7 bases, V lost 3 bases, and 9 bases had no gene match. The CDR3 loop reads CATSDPGQGPLNEQFF. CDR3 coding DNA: TGTGCCACCAGTGATCCGGGACAGGGACCTTTGAATGAGCAGTTCTTC.

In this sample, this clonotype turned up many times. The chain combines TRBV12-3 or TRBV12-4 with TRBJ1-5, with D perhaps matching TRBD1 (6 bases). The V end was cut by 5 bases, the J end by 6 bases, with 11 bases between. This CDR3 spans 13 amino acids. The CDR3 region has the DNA TGTGCCAGCAGTGGACAGTCCCCTCAGCCCCAGCATTTT. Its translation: CASSGQSPQPQHF.

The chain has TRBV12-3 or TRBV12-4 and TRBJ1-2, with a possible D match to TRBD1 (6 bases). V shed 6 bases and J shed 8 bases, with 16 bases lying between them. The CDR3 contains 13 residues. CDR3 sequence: CASSRTDPLGYTF. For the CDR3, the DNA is TGTGCCAGCAGCCGGACAGATCCTCTCGGCTACACCTTC.

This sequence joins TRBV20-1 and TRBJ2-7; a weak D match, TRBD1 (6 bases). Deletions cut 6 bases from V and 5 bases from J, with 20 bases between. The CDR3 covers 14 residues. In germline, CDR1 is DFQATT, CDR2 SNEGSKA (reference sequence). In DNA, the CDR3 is TGCAGTGCCACCTACCCAGGGGTCGTCAACGAGCAGTACTTC. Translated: CSATYPGVVNEQYF.

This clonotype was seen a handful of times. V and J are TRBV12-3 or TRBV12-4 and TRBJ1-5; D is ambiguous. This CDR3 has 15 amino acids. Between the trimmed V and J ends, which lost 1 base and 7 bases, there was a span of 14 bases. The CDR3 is CASSLDNFGRQPQHF. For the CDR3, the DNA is TGTGCCAGCAGTTTAGATAATTTCGGTCGGCAGCCCCAGCATTTT.

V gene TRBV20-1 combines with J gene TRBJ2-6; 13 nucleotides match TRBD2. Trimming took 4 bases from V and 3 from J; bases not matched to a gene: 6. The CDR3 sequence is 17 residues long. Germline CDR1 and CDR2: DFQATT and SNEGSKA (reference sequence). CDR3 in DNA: TGCAGTGCTATCCGACTAGCGGGGGGTTATGGGGCCAACGTCCTGACTTTC. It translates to CSAIRLAGGYGANVLTF.

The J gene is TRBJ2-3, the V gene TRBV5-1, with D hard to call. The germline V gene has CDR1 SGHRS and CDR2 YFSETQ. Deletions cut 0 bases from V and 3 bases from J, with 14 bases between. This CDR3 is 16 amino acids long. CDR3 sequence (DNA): TGCGCCAGCAGCTTGGGGGCCAAAACTGGGACAGATACGCAGTATTTT. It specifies CASSLGAKTGTDTQYF.

The CDR3 loop reads CASSLPRRVSYNSPLHF. In DNA form, the CDR3 reads TGTGCCAGCAGTTTACCCCGGAGGGTCTCCTATAATTCACCCCTCCACTTT. The V call is TRBV6-5, the J call TRBJ1-6, with D unresolved. CDR1 is MNHEY, CDR2 SVGAGI, per germline. V was trimmed by 4 bases and J by 0 bases, leaving 13 bases between them. The CDR3 spans 17 residues.

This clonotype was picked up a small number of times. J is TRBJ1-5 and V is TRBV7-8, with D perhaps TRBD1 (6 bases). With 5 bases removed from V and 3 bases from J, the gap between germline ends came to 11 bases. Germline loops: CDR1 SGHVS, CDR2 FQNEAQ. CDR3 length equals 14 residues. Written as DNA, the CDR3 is TGTGCCAGCAGCGTGGGACACCCCAATCAGCCCCAGCATTTT. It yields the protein CASSVGHPNQPQHF.

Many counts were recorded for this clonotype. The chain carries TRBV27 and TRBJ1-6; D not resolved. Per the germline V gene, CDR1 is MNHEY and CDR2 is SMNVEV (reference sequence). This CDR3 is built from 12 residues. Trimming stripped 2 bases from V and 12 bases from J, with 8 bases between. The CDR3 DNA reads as TGTGCCAGCAGTTTAGGCGCTTTACCCCTCCACTTT. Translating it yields CASSLGALPLHF.

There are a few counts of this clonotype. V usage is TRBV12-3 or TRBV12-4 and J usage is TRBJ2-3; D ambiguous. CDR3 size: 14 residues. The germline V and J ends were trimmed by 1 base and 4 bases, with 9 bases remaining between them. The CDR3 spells CASSLGVRADTQYF. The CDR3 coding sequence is TGTGCCAGCAGTTTAGGCGTTAGGGCAGATACGCAGTATTTT.

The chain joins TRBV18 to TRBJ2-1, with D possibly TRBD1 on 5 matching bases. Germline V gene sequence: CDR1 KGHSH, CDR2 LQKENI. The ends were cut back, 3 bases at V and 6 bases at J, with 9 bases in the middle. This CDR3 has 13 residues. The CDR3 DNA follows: TGTGCCAGCTCACCGGGGCAAGTCAATGAGCAGTTCTTC. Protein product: CASSPGQVNEQFF.

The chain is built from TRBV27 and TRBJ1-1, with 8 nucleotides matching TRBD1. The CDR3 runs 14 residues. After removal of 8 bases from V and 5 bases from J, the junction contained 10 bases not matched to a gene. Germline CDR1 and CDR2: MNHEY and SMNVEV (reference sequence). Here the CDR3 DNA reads TGTGCCAGCGGTCCAGGGGGCCGTAGGACTGAAGCTTTCTTT. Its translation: CASGPGGRRTEAFF.

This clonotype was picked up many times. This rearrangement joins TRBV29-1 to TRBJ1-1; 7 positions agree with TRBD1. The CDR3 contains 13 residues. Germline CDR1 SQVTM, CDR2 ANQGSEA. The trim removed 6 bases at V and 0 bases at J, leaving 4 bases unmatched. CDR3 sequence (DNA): TGCAGCGTCGGGGACAGCATGAACACTGAAGCTTTCTTT. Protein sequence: CSVGDSMNTEAFF.

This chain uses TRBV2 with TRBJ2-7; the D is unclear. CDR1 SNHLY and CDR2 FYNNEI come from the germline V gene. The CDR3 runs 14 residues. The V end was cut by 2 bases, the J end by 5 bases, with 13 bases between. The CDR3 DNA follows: TGTGCCAGCAGTGAACTGGCCGGACCCCACGAGCAGTACTTC. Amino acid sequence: CASSELAGPHEQYF.

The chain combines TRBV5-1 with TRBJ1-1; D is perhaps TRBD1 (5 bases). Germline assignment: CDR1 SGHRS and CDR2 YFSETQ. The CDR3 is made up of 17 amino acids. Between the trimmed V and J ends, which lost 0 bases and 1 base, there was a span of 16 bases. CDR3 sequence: CASSLGGTKSRNTEAFF. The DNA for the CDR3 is TGCGCCAGCAGCTTGGGGGGCACAAAAAGCAGGAACACTGAAGCTTTCTTT.

Written as DNA, the CDR3 is TGCGCCAGCAGCCAAGATTCGGCGGGCGGATTACGCTACGAGCAGTACTTC. It codes for CASSQDSAGGLRYEQYF. The chain has TRBV4-1 and TRBJ2-7, with D maybe TRBD2 (5 bases). Germline V CDR1 and CDR2: MGHRA, YSYEKL. This CDR3 spans 17 amino acids. The V gene lost 0 bases and the J gene lost 3 bases, with 18 bases spanning the gap.

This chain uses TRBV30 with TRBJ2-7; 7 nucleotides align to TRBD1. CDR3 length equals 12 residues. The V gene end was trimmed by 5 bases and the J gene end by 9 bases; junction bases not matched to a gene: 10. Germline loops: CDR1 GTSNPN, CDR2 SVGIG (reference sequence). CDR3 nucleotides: TGTGCCTGGTGGACAGGCGTCGGTGGGCAGTACTTC. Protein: CAWWTGVGGQYF.

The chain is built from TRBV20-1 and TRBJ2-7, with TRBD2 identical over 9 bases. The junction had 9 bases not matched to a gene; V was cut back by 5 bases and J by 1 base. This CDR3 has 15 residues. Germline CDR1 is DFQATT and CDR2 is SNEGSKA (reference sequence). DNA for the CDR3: TGCAGTGCTGCCCAGCTAGCGGGGAAGTCCTACGAGCAGTACTTC. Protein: CSAAQLAGKSYEQYF.

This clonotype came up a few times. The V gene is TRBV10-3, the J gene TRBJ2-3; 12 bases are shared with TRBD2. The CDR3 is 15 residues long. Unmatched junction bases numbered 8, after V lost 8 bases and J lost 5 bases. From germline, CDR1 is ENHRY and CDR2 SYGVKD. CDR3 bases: TGTGCCATCCGACCTAGCGGGAGGGAGGAAGATACGCAGTATTTT. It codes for CAIRPSGREEDTQYF.

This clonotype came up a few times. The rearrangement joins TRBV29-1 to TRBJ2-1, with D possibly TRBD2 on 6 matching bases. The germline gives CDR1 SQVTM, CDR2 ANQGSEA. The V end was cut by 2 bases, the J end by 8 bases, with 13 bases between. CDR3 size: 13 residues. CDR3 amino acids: CSVEPGLTDEQFF. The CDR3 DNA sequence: TGCAGCGTTGAACCGGGACTCACGGATGAGCAGTTCTTC.

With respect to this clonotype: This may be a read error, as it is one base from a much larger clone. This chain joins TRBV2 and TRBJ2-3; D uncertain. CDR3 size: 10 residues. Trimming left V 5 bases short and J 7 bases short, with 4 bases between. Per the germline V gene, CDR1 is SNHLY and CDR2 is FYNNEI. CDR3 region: CASSFNTQYF. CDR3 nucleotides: TGTGCCAGCAGTTTTAATACGCAGTATTTT.

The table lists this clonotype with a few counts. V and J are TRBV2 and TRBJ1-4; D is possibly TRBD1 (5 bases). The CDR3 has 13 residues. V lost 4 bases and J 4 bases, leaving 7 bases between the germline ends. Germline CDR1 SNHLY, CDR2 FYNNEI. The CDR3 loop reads CASSGQYNEKLFF. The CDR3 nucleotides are TGTGCCAGCAGTGGACAGTATAATGAAAAACTGTTTTTT. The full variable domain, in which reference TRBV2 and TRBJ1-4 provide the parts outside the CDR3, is EPEVTQTPSHQVTQMGQEVILRCVPISNHLYFYWYRQILGQKVEFLVSFYNNEISEKSEIFDDQFSVERPDGSNFTLKIRSTKLEDSAMYFCASSGQYNEKLFFGSGTQLSVL.

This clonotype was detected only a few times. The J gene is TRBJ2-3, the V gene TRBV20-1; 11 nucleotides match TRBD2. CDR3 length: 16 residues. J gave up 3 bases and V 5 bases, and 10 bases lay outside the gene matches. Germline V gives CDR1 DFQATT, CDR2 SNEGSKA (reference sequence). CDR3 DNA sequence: TGCAGTGCTGATGCTAGCGGGGGGTTTGGTACAGATACGCAGTATTTT. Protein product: CSADASGGFGTDTQYF.